The 2 T cell receptor beta chains below all came from one sample that was sequenced in a study of T cells in localized non-small cell lung cancer. The data were produced by immunoSEQ multiplex PCR, yet TCRdb's version contains in-frame clones alone and is incomplete. The top ten hold less than 20% of the sample, which has tens of thousands of clones, about 89% seen once. The specimen was peripheral blood, collected before any cancer treatment. The receptor set was obtained from a man between 35 and 75 years old with stage I lung adenocarcinoma.

This clone has a single count. The rearrangement uses TRBV28 and TRBJ1-1; D remains ambiguous. Germline V gene sequence: CDR1 MDHEN, CDR2 SYDVKM. This CDR3 comprises 13 residues. Deletions cut 2 bases from V and 1 base from J, with 5 bases between. CDR3 nucleotides: TGTGCCAGCAGTTTAAGCAGGAACACTGAAGCTTTCTTT. It codes for CASSLSRNTEAFF. Looking up the rest from reference TRBV28 and TRBJ1-1 gives the full variable domain: DVKVTQSSRYLVKRTGEKVFLECVQDMDHENMFWYRQDPGLGLRLIYFSYDVKMKEKGDIPEGYSVSREKKERFSLILESASTNQTSMYLCASSLSRNTEAFFGQGTRLTVV.

The gene calls are TRBV11-2 and TRBJ2-1; D may correspond to TRBD1 or TRBD2 (6 bases each). The CDR3 is 15 residues long. V was shortened by 1 base and J by 4 bases, with 11 bases between the two germline ends. Germline lookup yields CDR1 SGHAT and CDR2 FQNNGV. DNA for the CDR3: TGTGCCAGCAGCTTAGTTACGGGGGCTTACAATGAGCAGTTCTTC. It codes for CASSLVTGAYNEQFF.